The 8 T cell receptor beta chains below all came from one sample that was sequenced in a study of blood T cells in healthy people across ages. A second PCR, run for roughly 7 to 12 cycles, used a sample-barcoded 5' primer plus a J-beta primer mix. Using its own MiXCR run on the 5' RACE reads, TCRdb lists one record per CDR3 protein. The top ten hold roughly 14% of the sample, which has about 1.1 million distinct CDR3 sequences, roughly two fifths seen once. Input material: blood. These receptors all stem from a man aged 18 to 30 in good health.

This clonotype was counted only a few times. The CDR3, as DNA: TGTGCCAGCAGCCAAGCGATCTATGGCTACACCTTC. Protein product: CASSQAIYGYTF. V and J are TRBV4-2 and TRBJ1-2; D is ambiguous. The germline CDR1 and CDR2 sequences are LGHNA and YNFKEQ. This CDR3 spans 12 amino acids. Trimming removed 1 base from V and 4 bases from J, with 4 bases in between.

This clonotype was seen just once. At one boundary the junction diverges from the germline segment, which might be a read error. This chain connects TRBV6-5 to TRBJ1-6; no clear D gene. The CDR3 covers 14 residues. CDR1 is MNHEY, CDR2 SVGAGI, per germline. The CDR3 nucleotides are TGTGCCGGCAGTGCGCGGGGTAATTATTCACCCCTCCACTTT. This sequence encodes CAGSARGNYSPLHF.

The V and J genes are TRBV20-1 and TRBJ2-5, with TRBD1 identical over 10 bases. The J call may be in error: the DNA end matches TRBJ2-7 better. The CDR3 loop spans 14 amino acids. Germline V gene lookup returns CDR1 DFQATT and CDR2 SNEGSKA (reference sequence). CDR3 nucleotides: TGCAGTGCCACCGGGGACAGGGGTATTTCCGAGCAGTACTTC. Protein sequence: CSATGDRGISEQYF.

The V and J genes are TRBV27 and TRBJ2-5; maybe TRBD1 (6 bases). The germline gives CDR1 MNHEY, CDR2 SMNVEV (reference sequence). V was cut by 5 bases and J by 2 bases, with 15 bases left in between. This CDR3 spans 15 amino acids. In DNA, the CDR3 is TGTGCCAGCAGTACGGACAGCATGCCGCAAGAGACCCAGTACTTC. Residues: CASSTDSMPQETQYF.

The chain has TRBV20-1 and TRBJ2-4; TRBD1 matches at 7 bases. The CDR3 is 15 residues long. Trimming removed 3 bases from V and 0 bases from J; junction bases left unmatched: 5. Germline V CDR1 and CDR2: DFQATT, SNEGSKA (reference sequence). The CDR3 is CSASRDSLAKNIQYF. The CDR3 DNA is TGCAGTGCTAGCCGGGACAGTCTAGCCAAAAACATTCAGTACTTC.

The chain has TRBV9 and TRBJ1-2; 8 nucleotides align to TRBD1. CDR1 is SGDLS and CDR2 is YYNGEE in the germline V gene. The CDR3 runs to 16 residues. The V gene end was trimmed by 3 bases and the J gene end by 6 bases; junction bases not matched to a gene: 13. CDR3 DNA: TGTGCCAGCAGCGAGCCATCGACAGGGGAAGGGAATGGCTACACCTTC. Its translation is CASSEPSTGEGNGYTF.

CDR3 in DNA: TGTGCCAGCAGTTATAGAAGGGGGATGAATCAGCCCCAGCATTTT. It is translated as CASSYRRGMNQPQHF. J is TRBJ1-5 and V is TRBV6-2 or TRBV6-3, with D perhaps matching TRBD1 (6 bases). The CDR3 is 15 amino acids. CDR1 and CDR2 (germline): MNHEY, SVGEGT. The ends were cut back, 3 bases at V and 4 bases at J, with 13 bases in the middle.

The chain joins TRBV7-4 to TRBJ2-5; D gene uncertain. V lost 5 bases and J lost 0, with 10 bases in between. The CDR3 is made up of 14 amino acids. Germline CDR1 reads SGHVT; CDR2 reads SQSDAQ. CDR3 region: CASSLRRYQETQYF. The DNA for the CDR3 is TGTGCCAGCAGCCTAAGACGGTACCAAGAGACCCAGTACTTC.